This T cell receptor beta chain was captured by sequencing in a study of neoadjuvant nivolumab and ipilimumab in lung cancer. Germline loops: CDR1 SGHKS, CDR2 YYEKEE (reference sequence). The V and J ends lost 4 bases and 5 bases respectively, with 19 bases between them. CDR3 length: 16 residues. Data came from immunoSEQ multiplex PCR; TCRdb stores just in-frame clones and leaves some out. The sample lists 15,000 to 20,000 clones, over 80% occurring once. The rearrangement links TRBV5-5 to TRBJ1-5, with D perhaps TRBD1 (5 bases). The material was peripheral blood, obtained before neoadjuvant nivolumab, alone or with ipilimumab. This receptor was taken from an adult with non-small cell lung cancer. The CDR3 is CASSPGRGRDDQPQHF. DNA of the CDR3: TGTGCCAGCAGCCCGGGGCGGGGTAGGGACGATCAGCCCCAGCATTTT.